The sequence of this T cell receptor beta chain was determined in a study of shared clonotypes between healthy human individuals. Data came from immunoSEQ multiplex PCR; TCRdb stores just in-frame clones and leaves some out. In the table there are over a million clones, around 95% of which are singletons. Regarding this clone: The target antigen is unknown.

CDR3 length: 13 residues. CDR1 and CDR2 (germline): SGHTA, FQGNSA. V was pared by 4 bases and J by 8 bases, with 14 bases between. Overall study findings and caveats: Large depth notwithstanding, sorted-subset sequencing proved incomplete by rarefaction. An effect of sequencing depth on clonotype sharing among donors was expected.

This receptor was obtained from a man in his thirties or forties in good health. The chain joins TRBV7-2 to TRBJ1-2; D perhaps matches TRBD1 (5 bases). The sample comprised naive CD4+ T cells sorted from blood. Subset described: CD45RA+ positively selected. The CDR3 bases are TGTGCCAGCAGCTGGGGCGTCAGCGGGGGCTACACCTTC. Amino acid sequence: CASSWGVSGGYTF.